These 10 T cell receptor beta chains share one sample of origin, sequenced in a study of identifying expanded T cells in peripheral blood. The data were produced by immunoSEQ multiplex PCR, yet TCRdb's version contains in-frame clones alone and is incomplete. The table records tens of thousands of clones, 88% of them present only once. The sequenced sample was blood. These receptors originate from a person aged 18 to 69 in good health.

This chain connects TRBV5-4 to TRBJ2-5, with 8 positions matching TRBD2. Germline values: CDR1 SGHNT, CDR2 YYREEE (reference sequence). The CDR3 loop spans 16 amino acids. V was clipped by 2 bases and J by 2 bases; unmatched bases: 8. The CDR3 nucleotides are TGTGCCAGCAGCTTAGCCCCACGCGGGGGGCAAGAGACCCAGTACTTC. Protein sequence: CASSLAPRGGQETQYF.

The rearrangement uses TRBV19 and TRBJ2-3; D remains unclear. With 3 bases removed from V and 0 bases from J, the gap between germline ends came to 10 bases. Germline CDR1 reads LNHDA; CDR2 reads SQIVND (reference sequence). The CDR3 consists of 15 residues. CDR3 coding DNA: TGTGCCAGTAGTATGGAGCGAACTAGCACAGATACGCAGTATTTT. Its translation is CASSMERTSTDTQYF.

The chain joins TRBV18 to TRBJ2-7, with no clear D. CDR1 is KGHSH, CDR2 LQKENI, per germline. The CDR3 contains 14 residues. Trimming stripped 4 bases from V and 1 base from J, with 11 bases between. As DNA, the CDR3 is TGTGCCAGCTCACGGGAACAGCCTTCCTACGAGCAGTACTTC. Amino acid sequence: CASSREQPSYEQYF.

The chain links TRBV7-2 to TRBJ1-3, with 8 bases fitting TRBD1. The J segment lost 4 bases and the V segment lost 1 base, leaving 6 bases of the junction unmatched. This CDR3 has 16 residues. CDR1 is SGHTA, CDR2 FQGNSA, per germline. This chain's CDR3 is CASSLGTGLGGNTIYF. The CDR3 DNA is TGTGCCAGCAGCTTAGGGACAGGGTTGGGAGGAAACACCATATATTTT.

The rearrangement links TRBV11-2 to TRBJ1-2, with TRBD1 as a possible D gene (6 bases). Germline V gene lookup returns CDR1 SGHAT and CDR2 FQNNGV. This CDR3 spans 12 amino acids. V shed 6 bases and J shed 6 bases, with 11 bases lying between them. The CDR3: CASRKGDHGYTF. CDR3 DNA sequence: TGTGCCAGCAGAAAGGGGGACCATGGCTACACCTTC.

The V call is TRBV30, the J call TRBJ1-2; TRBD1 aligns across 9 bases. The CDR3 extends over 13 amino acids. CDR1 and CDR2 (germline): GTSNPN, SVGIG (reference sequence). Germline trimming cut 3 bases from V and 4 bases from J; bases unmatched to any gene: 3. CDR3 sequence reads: CAWSGDRAYGYTF. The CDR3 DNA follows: TGTGCCTGGAGCGGGGACAGGGCCTATGGCTACACCTTC.

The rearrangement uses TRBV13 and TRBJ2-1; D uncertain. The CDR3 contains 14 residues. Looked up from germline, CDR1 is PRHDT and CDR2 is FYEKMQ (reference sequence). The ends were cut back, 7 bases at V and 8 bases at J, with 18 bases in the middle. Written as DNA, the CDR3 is TGTGCCAGCAACCGTAACGCGAATGGGGATGAGCAGTTCTTC. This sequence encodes CASNRNANGDEQFF. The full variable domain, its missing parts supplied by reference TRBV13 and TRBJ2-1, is AAGVIQSPRHLIKEKRETATLKCYPIPRHDTVYWYQQGPGQDPQFLISFYEKMQSDKGSIPDRFSAQQFSDYHSELNMSSLELGDSALYFCASNRNANGDEQFFGPGTRLTVL.

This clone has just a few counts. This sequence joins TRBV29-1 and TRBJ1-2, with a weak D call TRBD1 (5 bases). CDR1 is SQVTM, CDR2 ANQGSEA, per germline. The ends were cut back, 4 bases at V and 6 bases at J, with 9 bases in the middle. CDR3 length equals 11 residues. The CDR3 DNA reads TGCAGCGTTGTGGTAGGGGATGGCTACACCTTC. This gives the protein CSVVVGDGYTF.

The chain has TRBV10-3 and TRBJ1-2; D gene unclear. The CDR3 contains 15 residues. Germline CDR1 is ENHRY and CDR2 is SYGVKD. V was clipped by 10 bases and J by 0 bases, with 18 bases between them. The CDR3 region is CATSLWANPNYGYTF. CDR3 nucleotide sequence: TGTGCCACCTCGCTTTGGGCAAACCCTAACTATGGCTACACCTTC.

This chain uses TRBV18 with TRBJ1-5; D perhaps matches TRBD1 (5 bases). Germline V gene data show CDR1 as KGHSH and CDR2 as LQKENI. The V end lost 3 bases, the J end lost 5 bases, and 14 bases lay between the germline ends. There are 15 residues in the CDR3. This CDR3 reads CASSPIMGGDQPQHF. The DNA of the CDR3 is TGTGCCAGCTCACCGATAATGGGGGGAGATCAGCCCCAGCATTTT.